This is a list of T cell receptor beta chains from one sample in a study of blood T cell repertoires in COVID-19. Data came from immunoSEQ multiplex PCR; TCRdb stores just in-frame clones and leaves some out. The sample records about 73,000 clones, over 65% being singletons. The sequenced material came from peripheral blood. These receptors were taken from a woman in her sixties with acute or convalescent COVID-19. The conserved cysteine and the conserved F or W are not part of the CDR3 here.

CDR3 length | J gene | V gene | CDR3 protein
16 | TRBJ1-3 | TRBV19 | ASSSTGRGQYSGNTIY
13 | TRBJ1-5 | TRBV7-8 | ASSLSATGNQPQH
13 | TRBJ1-5 | TRBV7-2 | ASSRSGTSNQPQH
11 | TRBJ2-2 | TRBV7-7 | ASSMRATGELF
13 | TRBJ2-1 | TRBV9 | ASSVGQGIENEQF
13 | TRBJ1-4 | TRBV6-5 | ASSRQGAPNEKLF
10 | TRBJ1-1 | TRBV2 | ASSVRNTEAF
13 | TRBJ1-1 | TRBV13 | ASSIEGVGGTEAF
12 | TRBJ1-6 | TRBV5-1 | ASTVEGYNSPLH
13 | TRBJ1-5 | TRBV19 | ASRTGAGGNQPQH
16 | TRBJ1-1 | TRBV20-1 | SASTSQGANLRGTEAF
13 | TRBJ2-3 | TRBV28 | ASSFLSQNTDTQY
12 | TRBJ2-7 | TRBV3-1/TRBV3-2 | ASSQVGISYEQY
10 | TRBJ1-3 | TRBV15 | ATSRVGSTIY
12 | TRBJ2-7 | TRBV5-1 | ASSLDVAGLEQY
15 | TRBJ2-7 | TRBV4-1 | ASSQGQGQGGAYEQY
15 | TRBJ2-1 | TRBV5-8 | ASSLVPTSLPYNEQF
13 | TRBJ1-1 | TRBV18 | ASSREGVKNTEAF
14 | TRBJ2-3 | TRBV7-9 | ASNHPLDRFTDTQY
10 | TRBJ2-3 | TRBV20-1 | SASTNRFSQY
12 | TRBJ1-4 | TRBV28 | ASSPPGIDEKLF
12 | TRBJ1-1 | TRBV7-6 | ASSRRAGDTEAF
13 | TRBJ1-1 | TRBV2 | ASILSRGANTEAF
13 | TRBJ1-3 | TRBV3-1/TRBV3-2 | ASSQADRAGNTIY
14 | TRBJ1-2 | TRBV5-6 | ASSLGTGRANYGYT
11 | TRBJ1-1 | TRBV12-3/TRBV12-4 | ASRATGNTEAF
13 | TRBJ2-5 | TRBV3-1/TRBV3-2 | ASSPSPSGGETQY
14 | TRBJ2-5 | TRBV18 | ASSPPVARSQETQY
14 | TRBJ1-2 | TRBV18 | ASSPAGQGLRKGYT
14 | TRBJ1-2 | TRBV18 | ASSHQRETGGFGYT
9 | TRBJ1-2 | TRBV9 | ASSASFGYT
12 | TRBJ1-5 | TRBV6-5 | ASRTPFGDQPQH
14 | TRBJ1-5 | TRBV3-1/TRBV3-2 | ASSLGQTGMGQPQH
12 | TRBJ2-1 | TRBV18 | ASSPLTRNNEQF
13 | TRBJ1-2 | TRBV7-2 | ASSSEEGQLRGYT
12 | TRBJ1-5 | TRBV30 | AWRQKAGYQPQH
14 | TRBJ1-2 | TRBV3-1/TRBV3-2 | ASSQSPAGTGYGYT
11 | TRBJ1-6 | TRBV3-1/TRBV3-2 | ASSQKRVTPLH
12 | TRBJ1-1 | TRBV7-2 | ASSLRDRATEAF
15 | TRBJ1-3 | TRBV7-9 | ASSDLDSLSSGNTIY
14 | TRBJ2-7 | TRBV3-1/TRBV3-2 | ASSPYPGLAGGEQY
11 | TRBJ1-5 | TRBV12-3/TRBV12-4 | ASSQQGTQPQH
12 | TRBJ2-2 | TRBV9 | ASSVAANTGELF
14 | TRBJ2-5 | TRBV5-1 | ASSLAVGLSQETQY
13 | TRBJ1-2 | TRBV3-1/TRBV3-2 | ASSQGQGPNYGYT
13 | TRBJ1-5 | TRBV27 | ASWDRGLSNQPQH
10 | TRBJ2-1 | TRBV11-3 | ASSPTGVEQF
13 | TRBJ2-2 | TRBV9 | ASSVLDSYTGELF
14 | TRBJ2-1 | TRBV6-1 | ASSEDIRANYNEQF
12 | TRBJ2-3 | TRBV7-3 | ASSLLAGGQVQY
13 | TRBJ2-5 | TRBV3-1/TRBV3-2 | ASSHQQGVQETQY
11 | TRBJ1-2 | TRBV12-3/TRBV12-4 | ASSSTSGGGYT
12 | TRBJ1-2 | TRBV6-5 | ASSSRDRGYRYT
12 | TRBJ1-2 | TRBV10-3 | AISLGQGDYGYT
11 | TRBJ2-3 | TRBV28 | ASNLQGTNTQY
12 | TRBJ2-7 | TRBV6-5 | ASRRTRDSYEQY
12 | TRBJ1-2 | TRBV18 | ASSPGQGVGGYT
11 | TRBJ2-7 | TRBV30 | AWSGALSYEQY
12 | TRBJ1-2 | TRBV19 | ASTQIRVGYGYT